This record concerns one T cell receptor (beta chain) sequence. Losses at the gene ends were 0 bases for V and 6 bases for J; bases not matched to a gene: 7. The germline V gene encodes CDR1 SGHAT and CDR2 FQNNGV. This CDR3 comprises 16 residues. The sample originates from a study of control samples from healthy donors and cancer patients. Sequencing used immunoSEQ multiplex PCR; TCRdb keeps in-frame clones, though not all of them. The repertoire holds approximately 160,000 clones, roughly 93% seen once, with 4.1% in the top ten. The sequence was collected from a woman aged 55-70 years in good health. The sample was blood. The chain joins TRBV11-2 to TRBJ1-2, with 10 bases lining up with TRBD1. The CDR3 coding sequence is TGTGCCAGCAGCTTAGATAGAATTGACAGGGGGCATGGCTACACCTTC. Translation: CASSLDRIDRGHGYTF.